The 30 T cell receptor beta chains below all came from one sample that was sequenced in a study of shared clonotypes between healthy human individuals. Using immunoSEQ multiplex PCR, the repertoire was profiled, and TCRdb retains in-frame clones only, with some absent. The data contain about 680,000 clones, around three quarters of them singletons. The sequencing sample was made of memory CD4+ T cells sorted from blood. Subset here: CD45RA-negative fraction. All receptors derive from a woman in her 30s in good health.

CDR3 region: CASSMDSRAGMNTEAFF. The CDR3 DNA reads as TGTGCCAGTAGTATGGACTCGAGGGCAGGGATGAACACTGAAGCTTTCTTT. The chain couples TRBV19 to TRBJ1-1; a weak D match, TRBD1 (5 bases). This CDR3 is 17 amino acids long. Germline V lookup: CDR1 LNHDA, CDR2 SQIVND (reference sequence). The V end lost 3 bases, the J end lost 0 bases, and 17 bases lay between the germline ends.

The chain recombines TRBV2 with TRBJ2-3, with 7 bases matching TRBD2. This CDR3 comprises 14 residues. Germline trimming cut 8 bases from V and 2 bases from J; bases unmatched to any gene: 7. The V gene's germline CDR1 is SNHLY and CDR2 FYNNEI. The chain's CDR3 is CASSASGYTDTQYF. CDR3 DNA sequence: TGTGCCAGCTCTGCTAGCGGATACACAGATACGCAGTATTTT. Together with reference TRBV2 and TRBJ2-3, the CDR3 gives the full variable domain: EPEVTQTPSHQVTQMGQEVILRCVPISNHLYFYWYRQILGQKVEFLVSFYNNEISEKSEIFDDQFSVERPDGSNFTLKIRSTKLEDSAMYFCASSASGYTDTQYFGPGTRLTVL.

The chain couples TRBV27 to TRBJ2-3; maybe TRBD2 (5 bases). This CDR3 is built from 15 residues. The germline V gene encodes CDR1 MNHEY and CDR2 SMNVEV (reference sequence). V lost 6 bases, J lost 4 bases, and 17 bases lay in between. This CDR3 reads CASSFRGIGADTQYF. In DNA form, the CDR3 reads TGTGCCAGCAGCTTCCGAGGGATTGGCGCAGATACGCAGTATTTT.

The chain links TRBV28 to TRBJ2-7; TRBD1 might be the D (6 bases). The CDR3 is 14 amino acids. The V gene lost 7 bases and the J gene lost 4 bases, with 17 bases spanning the gap. Germline CDR1 and CDR2: MDHEN and SYDVKM. The CDR3: CASNLQGKVYEQYF. CDR3 bases: TGTGCCAGCAACCTGCAGGGGAAAGTGTACGAGCAGTACTTC.

J is TRBJ2-1 and V is TRBV30, with D perhaps assigned TRBD1 or TRBD2 (6 bases each). The germline V and J ends were trimmed by 2 bases and 8 bases, with 13 bases remaining between them. CDR3 length equals 13 residues. The V gene's germline CDR1 is GTSNPN and CDR2 SVGIG (reference sequence). CDR3 sequence (DNA): TGTGCCTGGAGTTGGGGGGCTAGCGATGAGCAGTTCTTC. It specifies CAWSWGASDEQFF.

This clone has more than one count but fewer than ten. The gene calls are TRBV6-5 and TRBJ2-7; possibly TRBD1 or TRBD2 for D (6 bases each). Germline V gene data show CDR1 as MNHEY and CDR2 as SVGAGI. Trimming removed 6 bases from V and 7 bases from J, with 22 bases in between. The CDR3 contains 15 residues. The CDR3, as DNA: TGTGCCAGCAGAAATCCGGGGGCTTTGCTGAGGGAGCAGTACTTC. Translated: CASRNPGALLREQYF.

This clone is a singleton in its sample. V and J are TRBV28 and TRBJ2-3, with TRBD2 matching 11 bases. Germline V CDR1 and CDR2: MDHEN, SYDVKM. The CDR3 spans 19 residues. The junction had 15 bases not matched to a gene; V was cut back by 5 bases and J by 2 bases. The CDR3 bases are TGTGCCAGCAGTCCACCGTCCTATCGTAGCGGGAGGGCCACAGATACGCAGTATTTT. It translates to CASSPPSYRSGRATDTQYF.

This clone occurred a few times. At the DNA level, this CDR3 is encoded by other sequences in the same sample as well. This chain uses TRBV28 with TRBJ1-2; D gene uncertain. The CDR3 spans 12 residues. Germline V gene sequence: CDR1 MDHEN, CDR2 SYDVKM. V was pared by 3 bases and J by 0 bases, with 2 bases between. CDR3 coding DNA: TGTGCCAGCAGTTTGACTAACTATGGCTACACCTTC. Protein sequence: CASSLTNYGYTF.

V is TRBV6-5 and J is TRBJ1-4, with D uncertain. Looked up from germline, CDR1 is MNHEY and CDR2 is SVGAGI. The CDR3 is made up of 15 amino acids. V lost 2 bases and J lost 2, with 9 bases in between. The CDR3 sequence: CASSYEGSTNEKLFF. CDR3 sequence (DNA): TGTGCCAGCAGTTACGAGGGCTCGACTAATGAAAAACTGTTTTTT.

This chain connects TRBV5-6 to TRBJ1-1; TRBD1 agrees at 8 bases. Trimming removed 3 bases from V and 1 base from J; junction bases left unmatched: 8. The CDR3 extends over 16 amino acids. CDR1 and CDR2 (germline): SGHDT, YYEEEE. DNA for the CDR3: TGTGCCAGCAGCTCACCAGGGGGCGCGGGGAACACTGAAGCTTTCTTT. Translated, it gives CASSSPGGAGNTEAFF.

This rearrangement joins TRBV30 to TRBJ2-2; D is ambiguous. The germline V gene encodes CDR1 GTSNPN and CDR2 SVGIG (reference sequence). The CDR3 has 15 residues. Trimming took off 2 bases at V and 7 bases at J, with 17 bases between the two ends. DNA for the CDR3: TGTGCCTGGAGTACCCTGTCCCCAACCGTCGGGGAGCTGTTTTTT. Translation gives CAWSTLSPTVGELFF. Based on the CDR3 plus reference TRBV30 and TRBJ2-2, the full variable domain is SQTIHQWPATLVQPVGSPLSLECTVEGTSNPNLYWYRQAAGRGLQLLFYSVGIGQISSEVPQNLSASRPQDRQFILSSKKLLLSDSGFYLCAWSTLSPTVGELFFGEGSRLTVL.

This clone was detected a few times. The chain links TRBV9 to TRBJ2-1, with 16 bases that match TRBD2. Losses at the gene ends were 4 bases for V and 2 bases for J; bases not matched to a gene: 3. The CDR3 contains 17 residues. Looked up from germline, CDR1 is SGDLS and CDR2 is YYNGEE. The CDR3 region is CASSPGLAGGTYNEQFF. In nucleotides, the CDR3 is TGTGCCAGCAGCCCGGGACTAGCGGGAGGGACCTACAATGAGCAGTTCTTC.

The CDR3 DNA sequence: TGTGCCAGCAGCATCACACGGGGGGCCGGGGAGCTGTTTTTT. Protein product: CASSITRGAGELFF. The chain combines TRBV7-2 with TRBJ2-2; 7 nucleotides agree with TRBD2. Looked up from germline, CDR1 is SGHTA and CDR2 is FQGNSA. This CDR3 region has 14 residues. V dropped 5 bases and J dropped 6; count of bases not matched to a gene: 6.

The chain couples TRBV5-1 to TRBJ1-1, with D possibly being TRBD1 (5 bases). The CDR3 has 16 amino acids. V was clipped by 0 bases and J by 0 bases, with 12 bases between them. The germline V gene encodes CDR1 SGHRS and CDR2 YFSETQ. The CDR3 is CASSLAPGDLNTEAFF. DNA for the CDR3: TGCGCCAGCAGCTTGGCCCCCGGGGACCTGAACACTGAAGCTTTCTTT.

The chain uses TRBV19 and TRBJ1-2, with 8 nucleotides matching TRBD1. The germline CDR1 and CDR2 sequences are LNHDA and SQIVND (reference sequence). CDR3 length: 14 residues. V shed 6 bases and J 4 bases; nucleotides not matched to a gene: 7. This CDR3 is CASRPADRAYGYTF. The CDR3 DNA sequence: TGTGCCAGTAGGCCAGCGGACAGGGCCTATGGCTACACCTTC.

V gene TRBV4-1 combines with J gene TRBJ1-5; D is unclear. This CDR3 has 16 amino acids. V lost 1 base to trimming and J lost 2 bases, with 12 bases between them. In germline, CDR1 is MGHRA, CDR2 YSYEKL. Here the CDR3 DNA reads TGCGCCAGCAGCCAAGTAGGGTCGGGCGGCAATCAGCCCCAGCATTTT. Translated, it gives CASSQVGSGGNQPQHF.

The CDR3 sequence is CASRGREAHNEQFF. The CDR3 DNA sequence: TGTGCCAGCAGGGGGCGGGAGGCTCACAATGAGCAGTTCTTC. The J gene is TRBJ2-1, the V gene TRBV6-4; TRBD2 matches 8 bases. The CDR3 is 14 residues long. The V and J ends lost 6 bases and 5 bases, in that order; junction bases with no gene match: 6. Germline CDR1 reads MRHNA; CDR2 reads SNTAGT.

The V call is TRBV5-3, the J call TRBJ2-5; 7 bases map to TRBD2. TRBV5-3 counts as an open reading frame of uncertain function. With V trimmed by 2 bases and J by 5 bases, 12 bases remained unmatched. The CDR3 has 16 amino acids. CDR3 residues: CARSLPIREVLETQYF. In DNA form, the CDR3 reads TGTGCCAGAAGCTTACCGATCCGGGAGGTTTTGGAGACCCAGTACTTC.

A few counts support this clone. The chain's CDR3 is CASSRPRGEEDYGYTF. The CDR3 coding sequence is TGCGCCAGCAGCCGGCCCCGGGGAGAGGAGGACTATGGCTACACCTTC. The chain couples TRBV5-1 to TRBJ1-2; unclear D gene. Germline CDR1 and CDR2: SGHRS and YFSETQ. V lost 4 bases and J 3 bases, leaving 19 bases between the germline ends. The CDR3 loop spans 16 amino acids. The variable domain in full, with the rest retrieved from reference TRBV5-1 and TRBJ1-2, is KAGVTQTPRYLIKTRGQQVTLSCSPISGHRSVSWYQQTPGQGLQFLFEYFSETQRNKGNFPGRFSGRQFSNSRSEMNVSTLELGDSALYLCASSRPRGEEDYGYTFGSGTRLTVV.

This clone was observed once. This chain connects TRBV5-1 to TRBJ2-7, with TRBD2 matching over 7 bases. CDR1 and CDR2 (germline): SGHRS, YFSETQ. The CDR3 is made up of 15 amino acids. Trimming cost V 2 bases and J 2 bases; bases outside gene matches: 7. CDR3: CASSFAQGGPYEQYF. The DNA for the CDR3 is TGCGCCAGCAGCTTCGCCCAGGGAGGGCCCTACGAGCAGTACTTC.

In this sample, this clone turned up once. The chain carries TRBV4-2 and TRBJ2-2, with 7 bases fitting TRBD2. This CDR3 has 18 residues. CDR1 LGHNA and CDR2 YNFKEQ come from the germline V gene. V lost 0 bases and J lost 2; bases outside the gene matches: 9. In DNA form, the CDR3 reads TGTGCCAGCAGCCAAGATCAGGGAGGGAGGGGAAACACCGGGGAGCTGTTTTTT. Translating gives CASSQDQGGRGNTGELFF.

This clone was observed once. The V gene is TRBV29-1, the J gene TRBJ2-1, with 7 nucleotides matching TRBD2. Germline V gene sequence: CDR1 SQVTM, CDR2 ANQGSEA. With V trimmed by 0 bases and J by 0 bases, 5 bases remained unmatched. There are 16 residues in the CDR3. This chain's CDR3 is CSVEDRGGSSYNEQFF. CDR3 DNA sequence: TGCAGCGTTGAAGATAGGGGCGGGAGCTCCTACAATGAGCAGTTCTTC.

The rearrangement joins TRBV6-1 to TRBJ1-1; D gene ambiguous. The germline gives CDR1 MNHNS, CDR2 SASEGT. The CDR3 contains 14 residues. Trimming left V 3 bases short and J 7 bases short, with 15 bases between. DNA of the CDR3: TGTGCCAGCAGTGAGAACAGACGAACCTTTGAAGCTTTCTTT. Its protein product is CASSENRRTFEAFF.

The chain recombines TRBV28 with TRBJ2-7, with 9 positions matching TRBD1. The V gene's germline CDR1 is MDHEN and CDR2 SYDVKM. Trimming removed 4 bases from V and 6 bases from J; junction bases left unmatched: 7. This CDR3 spans 14 amino acids. The CDR3 protein is CASSSRDRVSEQYF. DNA of the CDR3: TGTGCCAGCAGTTCCCGGGACAGGGTCTCCGAGCAGTACTTC.

The chain couples TRBV9 to TRBJ2-1; 9 bases align to TRBD2. This CDR3 is 15 amino acids long. The germline V gene encodes CDR1 SGDLS and CDR2 YYNGEE. V lost 4 bases to trimming and J lost 7 bases; unmatched junction nucleotides: 9. The CDR3 sequence: CASSPFAGGLNEQFF. CDR3 in DNA: TGTGCCAGCAGCCCCTTCGCGGGAGGGCTGAATGAGCAGTTCTTC.

The chain is built from TRBV4-1 and TRBJ1-4; D ambiguous. There are 12 residues in the CDR3. Germline V CDR1 and CDR2: MGHRA, YSYEKL. V was clipped by 4 bases and J by 10 bases, with 10 bases between them. CDR3 sequence reads: CASSPVGIKLFF. The CDR3 DNA is TGCGCCAGCAGCCCGGTGGGAATAAAACTGTTTTTT.

This chain links TRBV7-8 with TRBJ1-4; D is undetermined. The V and J ends lost 6 bases and 7 bases respectively, with 9 bases between them. Per the germline V gene, CDR1 is SGHVS and CDR2 is FQNEAQ. The CDR3 covers 12 residues. The DNA of the CDR3 is TGTGCCAGCAGTCCCTTCGGTGAAAAACTGTTTTTT. Its protein product is CASSPFGEKLFF.

The sample holds a few counts of this clone. This chain links TRBV29-1 with TRBJ1-2, with D unresolved. The germline CDR1 and CDR2 sequences are SQVTM and ANQGSEA. Trimming shortened V by 7 bases and J by 3 bases, and 3 bases separated the two germline ends. This CDR3 has 9 amino acids. This chain's CDR3 is CSEDYGYTF. The CDR3 DNA is TGCAGCGAGGACTATGGCTACACCTTC.

This clone was counted only a few times. Other DNA sequences from this sample encode an identical CDR3 as well. The chain carries TRBV4-2 and TRBJ2-7; 7 nucleotides align to TRBD2. CDR1 is LGHNA, CDR2 YNFKEQ, per germline. The V segment lost 0 bases and the J segment 2 bases; nucleotides outside the gene matches: 4. This CDR3 region has 15 residues. The CDR3 coding sequence is TGTGCCAGCAGCCAAGATCGCGGGGGAGCCTACGAGCAGTACTTC. Its translation: CASSQDRGGAYEQYF.

The chain employs TRBV7-2 and TRBJ2-7; 11 bases fit TRBD2. This CDR3 spans 15 amino acids. J gave up 6 bases and V 0 bases, and 4 bases lay outside the gene matches. CDR1 SGHTA and CDR2 FQGNSA come from the germline V gene. The CDR3 region has the DNA TGTGCCAGCAGCTTAGCGGTTAGCGGGAGGGGCGAGCAGTACTTC. It specifies CASSLAVSGRGEQYF. The variable domain in full, completed from reference TRBV7-2 and TRBJ2-7, reads GAGVSQSPSNKVTEKGKDVELRCDPISGHTALYWYRQSLGQGLEFLIYFQGNSAPDKSGLPSDRFSAERTGGSVSTLTIQRTQQEDSAVYLCASSLAVSGRGEQYFGPGTRLTVT.